A single sample is the source of the 23 T cell receptor beta chains below, sequenced in a study of OX40 agonist ivuxolimab in advanced cancers. Data came from immunoSEQ multiplex PCR; TCRdb stores just in-frame clones and leaves some out. The sample holds tens of thousands of clones, 70% to 90% seen once. This specimen consisted of CD4+ or CD8+ T cells sorted from blood, obtained in a trial of the OX40 agonist ivuxolimab. The receptors were gathered from an adult with an advanced solid tumor such as melanoma, head and neck, liver or kidney cancer.

V is TRBV27 and J is TRBJ2-3; D tentatively reads TRBD1 or TRBD2 (7 bases each). Germline CDR1 MNHEY, CDR2 SMNVEV (reference sequence). Trimming removed 8 bases from V and 6 bases from J, with 15 bases in between. The CDR3 loop spans 13 amino acids. CDR3 in DNA: TGTGCCAGCTGGGAGGGGGCGGGGGATACGCAGTATTTT. Amino acids: CASWEGAGDTQYF.

The CDR3 loop is CASSYSVQGVTEAFF. Here the CDR3 DNA reads TGTGCCAGCAGCTATAGTGTACAGGGTGTCACTGAAGCTTTCTTT. V is TRBV7-8 and J is TRBJ1-1; D might be TRBD1 (6 bases). Trimming pared 4 bases from V and 4 bases from J, leaving 16 bases between. The germline CDR1 and CDR2 sequences are SGHVS and FQNEAQ. CDR3 length equals 15 residues.

A remark on this clone: Other DNA sequences in the sample encode the same CDR3. The chain has TRBV19 and TRBJ2-1; D is perhaps TRBD1 (5 bases). CDR3 length equals 12 residues. Germline V gene lookup returns CDR1 LNHDA and CDR2 SQIVND (reference sequence). V gave up 1 base and J gave up 9 bases, with 7 bases separating them. The CDR3 DNA follows: TGTGCCAGTAGTATAGGGGGCAGTGAGCAGTTCTTC. This sequence encodes CASSIGGSEQFF.

The CDR3: CATSRGQPGPTDTQYF. The CDR3 DNA follows: TGTGCCACCAGCAGGGGACAGCCCGGACCCACAGATACGCAGTATTTT. The chain recombines TRBV15 with TRBJ2-3; 7 bases are shared with TRBD1. The CDR3 spans 16 residues. Trimming at V came to 3 bases and at J to 2 bases, leaving 8 bases not matched to a gene. Germline V lookup: CDR1 LNHNV, CDR2 YYDKDF (reference sequence). The complete variable domain, with remaining parts taken from reference TRBV15 and TRBJ2-3, reads DAMVIQNPRYQVTQFGKPVTLSCSQTLNHNVMYWYQQKSSQAPKLLFHYYDKDFNNEADTPDNFQSRRPNTSFCFLDIRSPGLGDTAMYLCATSRGQPGPTDTQYFGPGTRLTVL.

The CDR3 DNA reads as TGTGCCAGCAGTAAGGAGGGCAGGTCCTACGAGCAGTACTTC. It yields the protein CASSKEGRSYEQYF. This chain connects TRBV2 to TRBJ2-7, with D perhaps TRBD2 (6 bases). CDR3 size: 14 residues. The germline V gene encodes CDR1 SNHLY and CDR2 FYNNEI. Between the trimmed V and J ends, which lost 5 bases and 1 base, there was a span of 12 bases.

The chain's CDR3 is CASSLMGASSYEQYF. As DNA, the CDR3 is TGTGCCAGCAGCTTAATGGGCGCCAGCTCCTACGAGCAGTACTTC. The chain uses TRBV7-2 and TRBJ2-5, with D unresolved. The closer fit of TRBJ2-7 to the DNA end suggests the J call may be wrong. CDR1 is SGHTA, CDR2 FQGNSA, per germline. The CDR3 is 15 amino acids.

The chain uses TRBV2 and TRBJ1-1; tentatively, D is TRBD1 (6 bases). This CDR3 has 15 residues. Looked up from germline, CDR1 is SNHLY and CDR2 is FYNNEI. Trimming took 4 bases from V and 5 from J, leaving 17 bases between them. The CDR3 here is CASSGRGFDGTEAFF. The CDR3, as DNA: TGTGCCAGCAGTGGCAGGGGATTTGATGGGACTGAAGCTTTCTTT.

The chain links TRBV2 to TRBJ2-7, with a weak D call TRBD1 (5 bases). The CDR3 covers 13 residues. Trimming removed 6 bases at V and 2 bases at J, with 11 bases between. Germline V CDR1 and CDR2: SNHLY, FYNNEI. The CDR3 DNA reads TGTGCCAGCAGAGACCAGGGCCCCTACGAGCAGTACTTC. This encodes CASRDQGPYEQYF.

The J gene is TRBJ2-1, the V gene TRBV10-2; D remains ambiguous. This CDR3 is built from 10 residues. Germline V lookup: CDR1 WSHSY, CDR2 SAAADI. V was cut by 5 bases and J by 12 bases, with 8 bases left in between. The CDR3 DNA reads as TGCGCCAGCAGTCTACCCATGCAGTTCTTC. Protein product: CASSLPMQFF.

This clone was seen more than once but under ten times. This chain joins TRBV27 and TRBJ1-1, with a weak D call TRBD1 (6 bases). CDR1 and CDR2 (germline): MNHEY, SMNVEV (reference sequence). Trimming cost V 5 bases and J 7 bases, with 17 bases left between them. The CDR3 is made up of 14 amino acids. For the CDR3, the DNA is TGTGCCAGCAGTCTGGCAGGGGTCAGCGGTGAAGCTTTCTTT. It encodes CASSLAGVSGEAFF.

This chain links TRBV13 with TRBJ2-3, with D uncertain. This CDR3 region has 15 residues. Germline CDR1 PRHDT, CDR2 FYEKMQ (reference sequence). V lost 3 bases and J lost 2, with 12 bases in between. In DNA form, the CDR3 reads TGTGCCAGCAGCTTCGACCCTGGAGTCACAGATACGCAGTATTTT. As protein: CASSFDPGVTDTQYF.

The chain combines TRBV27 with TRBJ1-5; D unresolved. The V gene lost 2 bases and the J gene lost 14 bases, with 13 bases spanning the gap. CDR3 length: 12 residues. Germline-derived CDR1 and CDR2 are MNHEY and SMNVEV (reference sequence). This CDR3 is CASSLPTGPEHF. The CDR3 DNA reads as TGTGCCAGCAGTTTACCCACCGGACCAGAGCATTTT.

The J gene is TRBJ1-1, the V gene TRBV6-4, with unresolved D. CDR3 length equals 14 residues. CDR1 and CDR2 (germline): MRHNA, SNTAGT. Trimming stripped 2 bases from V and 4 bases from J, with 11 bases between. The CDR3 protein is CASSDRAGSTEAFF. CDR3 DNA sequence: TGTGCCAGCAGTGACAGGGCTGGTTCCACTGAAGCTTTCTTT.

The rearrangement links TRBV29-1 to TRBJ1-1; 9 bases agree with TRBD1. CDR1 and CDR2 from the germline V gene are SQVTM and ANQGSEA. J lost 5 bases, V lost 5 bases, and 9 bases had no gene match. The CDR3 extends over 14 amino acids. As DNA, the CDR3 is TGCAGCGTTTCCCGCGGGACAGGGCGAACTGAAGCTTTCTTT. Encoded protein: CSVSRGTGRTEAFF.

The table lists this clone with many counts. The chain carries TRBV4-1 and TRBJ2-1; 13 positions match TRBD2. The CDR3 length is 15 residues. Trimming cost V 3 bases and J 9 bases; bases outside gene matches: 5. Looked up from germline, CDR1 is MGHRA and CDR2 is YSYEKL. Here the CDR3 reads CASSHTSGGAGEQFF. In DNA, the CDR3 is TGCGCCAGCAGCCACACTAGCGGGGGGGCTGGTGAGCAGTTCTTC.

CDR3 nucleotide sequence: TGTGCCAGCAGTCCGACGAGCTCCTACAATGAGCAGTTCTTC. Translation gives CASSPTSSYNEQFF. This chain joins TRBV27 and TRBJ2-1; D ambiguous. V was pared by 5 bases and J by 0 bases, with 8 bases between. The CDR3 runs 14 residues. Germline V gene sequence: CDR1 MNHEY, CDR2 SMNVEV (reference sequence).

This clone has a handful of counts. The V gene is TRBV5-1, the J gene TRBJ2-3; unclear D gene. This CDR3 region has 16 residues. The V and J ends lost 0 bases and 6 bases respectively, with 17 bases between them. CDR1 is SGHRS, CDR2 YFSETQ, per germline. CDR3 DNA sequence: TGCGCCAGCAGCTTGGACGGCAGGCCACGGAGCGATACGCAGTATTTT. Residues: CASSLDGRPRSDTQYF.

The V gene is TRBV5-6, the J gene TRBJ2-1; 11 bases are a match to TRBD2. In germline, CDR1 is SGHDT, CDR2 YYEEEE. The V segment lost 0 bases and the J segment 9 bases; nucleotides outside the gene matches: 8. This CDR3 region has 16 residues. The DNA for the CDR3 is TGTGCCAGCAGCTTGGCTACTAGCGGGAGTAGGGGTGAGCAGTTCTTC. It yields the protein CASSLATSGSRGEQFF.

The J gene is TRBJ2-7, the V gene TRBV5-1; D ambiguous. The V and J ends lost 4 bases and 3 bases respectively, with 14 bases between them. The length of the CDR3 is 14 residues. The germline V gene encodes CDR1 SGHRS and CDR2 YFSETQ. The CDR3: CASSIGPGSYEQYF. DNA for the CDR3: TGCGCCAGCAGCATTGGCCCTGGCAGCTACGAGCAGTACTTC.

The chain joins TRBV19 to TRBJ2-3, with a possible D match to TRBD2 (6 bases). Trimming shortened V by 7 bases and J by 5 bases, and 13 bases separated the two germline ends. CDR1 and CDR2 from the germline V gene are LNHDA and SQIVND (reference sequence). This CDR3 has 13 amino acids. The CDR3 nucleotides are TGTGCCAGTAATAATGCGGGATTAGATACGCAGTATTTT. Translated: CASNNAGLDTQYF.

V usage is TRBV29-1 and J usage is TRBJ2-1, with 13 bases lining up with TRBD2. V gave up 7 bases and J gave up 9 bases; unmatched junction bases: 6. CDR3 length: 13 amino acids. Germline CDR1 and CDR2: SQVTM and ANQGSEA. CDR3 coding DNA: TGCAGCGGTGGGACTAGCGGGATGGGTGAGCAGTTCTTC. It specifies CSGGTSGMGEQFF.

The V gene is TRBV18, the J gene TRBJ2-2, with a possible D match to TRBD1 (5 bases). From germline, CDR1 is KGHSH and CDR2 LQKENI. Trimming removed 1 base at V and 4 bases at J, with 10 bases between. The CDR3 covers 15 residues. The CDR3 nucleotides are TGTGCCAGCTCACCACAGGGCGACAGCACCGGGGAGCTGTTTTTT. Translating it yields CASSPQGDSTGELFF.

This chain joins TRBV5-1 and TRBJ2-1; 11 bases fit TRBD1. V was pared by 0 bases and J by 10 bases, with 18 bases of the junction left unmatched. The CDR3 loop spans 19 amino acids. Germline CDR1 SGHRS, CDR2 YFSETQ. The CDR3 coding sequence is TGCGCCAGCAGCTTGGCCGATGGGAGGCCCGGACAGGGGGCCTGGGAGCAGTTCTTC. This sequence encodes CASSLADGRPGQGAWEQFF. The full variable domain, with the rest looked up from reference TRBV5-1 and TRBJ2-1, is KAGVTQTPRYLIKTRGQQVTLSCSPISGHRSVSWYQQTPGQGLQFLFEYFSETQRNKGNFPGRFSGRQFSNSRSEMNVSTLELGDSALYLCASSLADGRPGQGAWEQFFGPGTRLTVL.